These 32 T cell receptor beta chains share one sample of origin, sequenced in a study of response to subunit inactivated influenza vaccine. TCRdb reprocessed the RT-PCR reads with MiXCR, giving one entry per CDR3 protein. This table has 600,000 to 700,000 distinct CDR3 sequences, 14% appearing once. The input for sequencing was PBMCs from blood, taken approximately 15 days before vaccination. The receptor source for this set is a man in his fifties or sixties who received an inactivated influenza vaccine.

This clonotype was seen only a few times. This rearrangement joins TRBV20-1 to TRBJ2-1; D might be TRBD1 (6 bases). The germline V and J ends were trimmed by 0 bases and 4 bases, with 16 bases remaining between them. CDR1 and CDR2 (germline): DFQATT, SNEGSKA (reference sequence). There are 16 residues in the CDR3. The CDR3 is CSARESTGTRYNEQFF. CDR3 coding DNA: TGCAGTGCTAGAGAATCGACAGGTACGAGATACAATGAGCAGTTCTTC.

The V call is TRBV11-2, the J call TRBJ2-1; possible D gene TRBD1, 5 bases. V was trimmed by 5 bases and J by 9 bases, leaving 14 bases between them. The CDR3 runs to 13 residues. Germline V CDR1 and CDR2: SGHAT, FQNNGV. In nucleotides, the CDR3 is TGTGCCAGCAGCCGCCCAGGGCCGGGTGAGCAGTTCTTC. Protein: CASSRPGPGEQFF. Combining the CDR3 with reference TRBV11-2 and TRBJ2-1 gives the whole variable domain EAGVAQSPRYKIIEKRQSVAFWCNPISGHATLYWYQQILGQGPKLLIQFQNNGVVDDSQLPKDRFSAERLKGVDSTLKIQPAKLEDSAVYLCASSRPGPGEQFFGPGTRLTVL.

The chain employs TRBV18 and TRBJ2-6; 7 nucleotides agree with TRBD1. J was trimmed by 2 bases and V by 3 bases; bases with no gene match: 13. The length of the CDR3 is 19 residues. Germline V gene data show CDR1 as KGHSH and CDR2 as LQKENI. Written as DNA, the CDR3 is TGTGCCAGCTCACCTCCAACCGGGCATAGGGGGCCTGGGGCCAACGTCCTGACTTTC. Translated: CASSPPTGHRGPGANVLTF. Full variable domain (rest looked up from reference TRBV18 and TRBJ2-6): NAGVMQNPRHLVRRRGQEARLRCSPMKGHSHVYWYRQLPEEGLKFMVYLQKENIIDESGMPKERFSAEFPKEGPSILRIQQVVRGDSAAYFCASSPPTGHRGPGANVLTFGAGSRLTVL.

The V gene is TRBV14, the J gene TRBJ2-6; D call uncertain. Germline loops: CDR1 SGHDN, CDR2 FVKESK. This CDR3 region has 14 residues. V gave up 4 bases and J gave up 2 bases, with 6 bases separating them. CDR3: CASSLTTGANVLTF. The CDR3 DNA sequence: TGTGCCAGCAGCCTAACCACTGGGGCCAACGTCCTGACTTTC. Using reference TRBV14 and TRBJ2-6 for the parts outside the CDR3, the full variable domain is EAGVTQFPSHSVIEKGQTVTLRCDPISGHDNLYWYRRVMGKEIKFLLHFVKESKQDESGMPNNRFLAERTGGTYSTLKVQPAELEDSGVYFCASSLTTGANVLTFGAGSRLTVL.

This clonotype has ten or more counts. CDR3: CASSPGLAGGTTSEQYF. The CDR3 DNA sequence: TGTGCCAGCAGTCCAGGACTAGCGGGAGGGACTACCTCCGAGCAGTACTTC. This chain links TRBV12-3 or TRBV12-4 with TRBJ2-7, with TRBD2 identical over 15 bases. Unmatched junction bases numbered 11, after V lost 5 bases and J lost 6 bases. The CDR3 runs 17 residues.

This sequence joins TRBV7-2 and TRBJ1-3; a possible D gene is TRBD1 (5 bases). Germline-derived CDR1 and CDR2 are SGHTA and FQGNSA. This CDR3 is built from 16 residues. V lost 1 base and J 4 bases, leaving 14 bases between the germline ends. The CDR3 nucleotides are TGTGCCAGCAGCTTAGTCAAGGCAGGGAGCGGAAACACCATATATTTT. Its translation is CASSLVKAGSGNTIYF.

The chain recombines TRBV7-9 with TRBJ1-4; TRBD1 might be the D (6 bases). Trimming stripped 5 bases from V and 3 bases from J, with 13 bases between. The CDR3 consists of 15 residues. Germline V gene lookup returns CDR1 SEHNR and CDR2 FQNEAQ (reference sequence). CDR3 bases: TGTGCCAGCAGCGAAAACAGGGCGTCTAATGAAAAACTGTTTTTT. This encodes CASSENRASNEKLFF.

This clonotype was seen more than once but under ten times. The chain employs TRBV7-9 and TRBJ2-2, with D maybe TRBD2 (6 bases). CDR3 length: 15 amino acids. The V gene's germline CDR1 is SEHNR and CDR2 FQNEAQ (reference sequence). Between the trimmed V and J ends, which lost 3 bases and 3 bases, there was a span of 11 bases. This CDR3 reads CASSLEGGHTGELFF. The CDR3 region has the DNA TGTGCCAGCAGCTTGGAGGGAGGTCACACCGGGGAGCTGTTTTTT.

J is TRBJ2-5 and V is TRBV5-8; possibly TRBD1 for D (6 bases). The CDR3 is 13 amino acids. The V gene's germline CDR1 is SGHTS and CDR2 YDEGEE. V was cut by 10 bases and J by 7 bases, with 20 bases left in between. For the CDR3, the DNA is TGTGCCTCCAACGGTCAAGGGGGAAGGACCCAGTACTTC. It specifies CASNGQGGRTQYF.

This clonotype was seen a handful of times. The chain has TRBV29-1 and TRBJ2-2; TRBD2 is a possible D gene (6 bases). The V end was cut by 8 bases, the J end by 5 bases, with 15 bases between. The CDR3 totals 13 residues. The germline gives CDR1 SQVTM, CDR2 ANQGSEA. The CDR3 region is CSFARRETGELFF. CDR3 nucleotide sequence: TGCAGCTTTGCCAGGAGGGAAACCGGGGAGCTGTTTTTT.

The chain recombines TRBV7-8 with TRBJ2-5; no clear D gene. The germline CDR1 and CDR2 sequences are SGHVS and FQNEAQ. V was trimmed by 1 base and J by 0 bases, leaving 9 bases between them. The CDR3 is made up of 15 amino acids. CDR3 DNA: TGTGCCAGCAGCTTAGGCCTTCCGTACCAAGAGACCCAGTACTTC. This encodes CASSLGLPYQETQYF.

This clonotype was observed a handful of times. The chain joins TRBV6-2 or TRBV6-3 to TRBJ2-7, with D possibly TRBD1 on 5 matching bases. The V gene's germline CDR1 is MNHEY and CDR2 SVGEGT. V was trimmed by 2 bases and J by 2 bases, leaving 16 bases between them. There are 16 residues in the CDR3. CDR3 region: CASSYKGRTSTYEQYF. DNA for the CDR3: TGTGCCAGCAGTTACAAGGGAAGGACATCTACCTACGAGCAGTACTTC.

This clonotype was observed many times. V usage is TRBV13 and J usage is TRBJ2-2, with 7 bases that match TRBD2. Unmatched junction bases numbered 3, after V lost 5 bases and J lost 3 bases. In germline, CDR1 is PRHDT, CDR2 FYEKMQ (reference sequence). The CDR3 spans 14 residues. The CDR3 nucleotides are TGTGCCAGCAGCGCGGGGGTTCACACCGGGGAGCTGTTTTTT. This encodes CASSAGVHTGELFF.

This clonotype was seen repeatedly, ten times or more. This chain joins TRBV5-1 and TRBJ1-2; tentative D call: TRBD1 (6 bases). Per germline, CDR1 SGHRS and CDR2 YFSETQ. CDR3 size: 13 residues. V was clipped by 0 bases and J by 7 bases, with 10 bases between them. The CDR3 nucleotides are TGCGCCAGCAGCTTGGCAGGGGTTGGTGGCTACACCTTC. It translates to CASSLAGVGGYTF.

The V call is TRBV3-1, the J call TRBJ2-4; possible D gene TRBD2, 6 bases. The CDR3 runs to 13 residues. Trimming removed 4 bases at V and 8 bases at J, with 12 bases between. The germline CDR1 and CDR2 sequences are LGHDT and YNNKEL (reference sequence). The CDR3 coding sequence is TGTGCCAGCAGCCGGGGAGGCCAGGACATTCAGTACTTC. It specifies CASSRGGQDIQYF. The whole variable domain, remainder taken from reference TRBV3-1 and TRBJ2-4, is DTAVSQTPKYLVTQMGNDKSIKCEQNLGHDTMYWYKQDSKKFLKIMFSYNNKELIINETVPNRFSPKSPDKAHLNLHINSLELGDSAVYFCASSRGGQDIQYFGAGTRLSVL.

The V call is TRBV27, the J call TRBJ2-7; 9 nucleotides align to TRBD2. Germline V gene data show CDR1 as MNHEY and CDR2 as SMNVEV (reference sequence). J lost 3 bases, V lost 8 bases, and 5 bases had no gene match. The CDR3 extends over 13 amino acids. CDR3 amino acids: CASGWREGYEQYF. In DNA, the CDR3 is TGTGCCAGCGGATGGCGGGAGGGCTACGAGCAGTACTTC.

CDR3 sequence: CATSRENRAEQYF. The CDR3 DNA sequence: TGTGCCACCAGCAGAGAGAACAGGGCGGAGCAGTACTTC. The chain employs TRBV15 and TRBJ2-7; D might be TRBD1 (6 bases). Germline values: CDR1 LNHNV, CDR2 YYDKDF (reference sequence). This CDR3 has 13 amino acids. The ends were cut back, 0 bases at V and 7 bases at J, with 10 bases in the middle.

This clonotype occurred a few times. The rearrangement joins TRBV7-8 to TRBJ2-3; no clear D. CDR1 and CDR2 from the germline V gene are SGHVS and FQNEAQ. V was trimmed by 4 bases and J by 4 bases, leaving 24 bases between them. This CDR3 comprises 18 residues. The CDR3 sequence: CASSSYRQLERSADTQYF. In nucleotides, the CDR3 is TGTGCCAGCAGCTCCTATCGCCAGCTAGAGAGAAGTGCAGATACGCAGTATTTT.

This chain uses TRBV30 with TRBJ1-5; the D gene is possibly TRBD1 (5 bases). CDR1 and CDR2 from the germline V gene are GTSNPN and SVGIG (reference sequence). Deletions cut 4 bases from V and 2 bases from J, with 12 bases between. The CDR3 has 14 residues. The CDR3 DNA follows: TGTGCCTGGAACGTGGGGGGTGGCAATCAGCCCCAGCATTTT. Translating gives CAWNVGGGNQPQHF. The entire variable domain, with the rest obtained from reference TRBV30 and TRBJ1-5, is as follows: SQTIHQWPATLVQPVGSPLSLECTVEGTSNPNLYWYRQAAGRGLQLLFYSVGIGQISSEVPQNLSASRPQDRQFILSSKKLLLSDSGFYLCAWNVGGGNQPQHFGDGTRLSIL.

The chain links TRBV4-2 to TRBJ1-1; the D is unclear. V was shortened by 0 bases and J by 4 bases, with 21 bases between the two germline ends. This CDR3 is 18 amino acids long. The germline CDR1 and CDR2 sequences are LGHNA and YNFKEQ. The CDR3 loop reads CASSQERPGIRQLTEAFF. CDR3 in DNA: TGTGCCAGCAGCCAAGAACGCCCGGGGATAAGGCAACTCACTGAAGCTTTCTTT.

The chain has TRBV30 and TRBJ1-1, with a tentative D call TRBD1 (5 bases). Germline loops: CDR1 GTSNPN, CDR2 SVGIG (reference sequence). The CDR3 length is 16 residues. The V gene lost 3 bases and the J gene lost 0 bases, with 17 bases spanning the gap. The CDR3 reads CAWSGWSAGMNTEAFF. Here the CDR3 DNA reads TGTGCCTGGAGCGGGTGGTCTGCAGGGATGAACACTGAAGCTTTCTTT.

This clonotype has more than one count but fewer than ten. The chain links TRBV7-9 to TRBJ1-1; unclear D gene. CDR3 length: 16 residues. Germline loops: CDR1 SEHNR, CDR2 FQNEAQ (reference sequence). V was trimmed by 6 bases and J by 0 bases, leaving 17 bases between them. CDR3 residues: CASSPDPGRLNTEAFF. DNA for the CDR3: TGTGCCAGCAGTCCGGACCCCGGGAGACTGAACACTGAAGCTTTCTTT.

The chain recombines TRBV20-1 with TRBJ1-6; D remains ambiguous. The CDR3 spans 14 residues. The V end lost 5 bases, the J end lost 7 bases, and 15 bases lay between the germline ends. Looked up from germline, CDR1 is DFQATT and CDR2 is SNEGSKA (reference sequence). The CDR3 protein is CSARGANGNSPLHF. The CDR3, as DNA: TGCAGTGCTCGAGGCGCAAACGGAAATTCACCCCTCCACTTT.

The rearrangement links TRBV2 to TRBJ1-1; D remains ambiguous. The V end was cut by 7 bases, the J end by 0 bases, with 6 bases between. This CDR3 contains 12 residues. CDR1 and CDR2 from the germline V gene are SNHLY and FYNNEI. The CDR3 here is CASKQMNTEAFF. In DNA form, the CDR3 reads TGTGCCAGCAAACAGATGAACACTGAAGCTTTCTTT.

There are a few counts of this clonotype. V gene TRBV6-1 combines with J gene TRBJ2-5, with a possible D match to TRBD1 (5 bases). With 6 bases removed from V and 5 bases from J, the gap between germline ends came to 16 bases. Germline loops: CDR1 MNHNS, CDR2 SASEGT. The CDR3 contains 14 residues. The CDR3 DNA reads as TGTGCCAGCAGCTCCATTCAGGGCCGGGAGACCCAGTACTTC. Translating gives CASSSIQGRETQYF.

This clonotype was seen a few times. V is TRBV25-1 and J is TRBJ2-7; possible D gene TRBD2, 5 bases. The CDR3 covers 13 residues. Germline V gene sequence: CDR1 MGHDK, CDR2 SYGVNS. Trimming left V 6 bases short and J 9 bases short, with 18 bases between. The CDR3 spells CASRGPERAGQYF. The CDR3, as DNA: TGTGCCAGCAGAGGTCCAGAAAGGGCGGGGCAGTACTTC.

The rearrangement joins TRBV5-1 to TRBJ2-7; D not certain. V dropped 4 bases and J dropped 0 bases, with 14 bases sitting between them. CDR3 length: 15 amino acids. CDR1 is SGHRS, CDR2 YFSETQ, per germline. DNA for the CDR3: TGCGCCAGCAGCCTAGAAGGACCGTCCTCCTACGAGCAGTACTTC. Protein product: CASSLEGPSSYEQYF. The complete variable domain, with remaining parts taken from reference TRBV5-1 and TRBJ2-7, reads KAGVTQTPRYLIKTRGQQVTLSCSPISGHRSVSWYQQTPGQGLQFLFEYFSETQRNKGNFPGRFSGRQFSNSRSEMNVSTLELGDSALYLCASSLEGPSSYEQYFGPGTRLTVT.

The table lists this clonotype with a few counts. The gene calls are TRBV10-2 and TRBJ2-3; D is possibly TRBD1 (5 bases). The germline V and J ends were trimmed by 3 bases and 4 bases, with 14 bases remaining between them. CDR1 is WSHSY and CDR2 is SAAADI in the germline V gene. CDR3 length equals 15 residues. The DNA for the CDR3 is TGCGCCAGCAGTGATAACAGGATCGAGCCAGATACGCAGTATTTT. The encoded protein is CASSDNRIEPDTQYF.

This clonotype was picked up a small number of times. This rearrangement joins TRBV18 to TRBJ2-7, with 8 bases aligning to TRBD1. CDR1 is KGHSH, CDR2 LQKENI, per germline. The J segment lost 0 bases and the V segment lost 4 bases, leaving 8 bases of the junction unmatched. The CDR3 spans 16 residues. CDR3 sequence reads: CASSRALQGGSYEQYF. Here the CDR3 DNA reads TGTGCCAGCTCACGGGCACTACAGGGGGGCTCCTACGAGCAGTACTTC.

The sample holds many counts of this clonotype. The V call is TRBV7-9, the J call TRBJ1-4; the D is unclear. The CDR3 loop spans 14 amino acids. The V end lost 4 bases, the J end lost 0 bases, and 6 bases lay between the germline ends. CDR1 and CDR2 from the germline V gene are SEHNR and FQNEAQ (reference sequence). The CDR3: CASSSGATNEKLFF. As DNA, the CDR3 is TGTGCCAGCAGCTCAGGAGCAACTAATGAAAAACTGTTTTTT.

The rearrangement uses TRBV12-3 or TRBV12-4 and TRBJ2-2, with unresolved D. The ends were cut back, 1 base at V and 7 bases at J, with 7 bases in the middle. The CDR3 has 13 residues. The CDR3 DNA sequence: TGTGCCAGCAGTTTAGACAATTACGGGGAGCTGTTTTTT. It codes for CASSLDNYGELFF.

Comments on this clonotype: Relative to the germline gene, one junction end is altered; a read error may explain this. The rearrangement links TRBV4-2 to TRBJ1-4; 9 nucleotides match TRBD1. Germline V lookup: CDR1 LGHNA, CDR2 YNFKEQ. The CDR3 extends over 18 amino acids. As DNA, the CDR3 is TGTGCCAGCAGACAAGTTACAGGGGGCCCTGCCACTAATGAAAAACTGTTTTTT. It translates to CASRQVTGGPATNEKLFF.